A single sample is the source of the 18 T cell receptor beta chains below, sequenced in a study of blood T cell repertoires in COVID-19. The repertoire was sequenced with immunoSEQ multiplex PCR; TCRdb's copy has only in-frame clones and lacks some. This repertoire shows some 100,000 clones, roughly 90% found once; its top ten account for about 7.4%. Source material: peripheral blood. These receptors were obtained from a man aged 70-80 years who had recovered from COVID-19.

CDR3 amino acids: CASSWTGTNTGELFF. CDR3 DNA: TGTGCCAGCAGCTGGACAGGGACGAACACCGGGGAGCTGTTTTTT. This chain connects TRBV5-5 to TRBJ2-2; 8 bases fit TRBD1. Germline lookup yields CDR1 SGHKS and CDR2 YYEKEE (reference sequence). The CDR3 runs to 15 residues. Trimming cost V 3 bases and J 0 bases; bases outside gene matches: 1.

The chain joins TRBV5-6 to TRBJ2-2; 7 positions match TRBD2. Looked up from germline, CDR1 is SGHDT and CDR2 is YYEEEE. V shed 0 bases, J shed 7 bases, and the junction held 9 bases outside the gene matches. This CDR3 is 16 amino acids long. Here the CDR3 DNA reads TGTGCCAGCAGCTTGGAGCGGGGAGTAGGGTACGGGGAGCTGTTTTTT. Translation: CASSLERGVGYGELFF. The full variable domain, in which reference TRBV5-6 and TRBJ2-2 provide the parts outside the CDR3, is DAGVTQSPTHLIKTRGQQVTLRCSPKSGHDTVSWYQQALGQGPQFIFQYYEEEERQRGNFPDRFSGHQFPNYSSELNVNALLLGDSALYLCASSLERGVGYGELFFGEGSRLTVL.

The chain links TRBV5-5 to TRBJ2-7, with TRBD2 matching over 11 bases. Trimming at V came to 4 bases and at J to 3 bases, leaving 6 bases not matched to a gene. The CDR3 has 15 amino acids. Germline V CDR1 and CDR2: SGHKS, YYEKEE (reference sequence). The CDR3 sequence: CASSRAGTSGYEQYF. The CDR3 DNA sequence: TGTGCCAGCAGCCGCGCCGGGACTAGCGGCTACGAGCAGTACTTC.

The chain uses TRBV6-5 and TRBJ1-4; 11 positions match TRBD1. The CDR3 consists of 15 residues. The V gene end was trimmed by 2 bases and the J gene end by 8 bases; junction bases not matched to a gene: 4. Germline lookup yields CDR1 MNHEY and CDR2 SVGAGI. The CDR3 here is CASSYGGQGEEKLFF. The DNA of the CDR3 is TGTGCCAGCAGTTACGGGGGACAGGGGGAGGAAAAACTGTTTTTT.

The CDR3 reads CASTRSPGGTEAFF. CDR3 in DNA: TGTGCCAGCACCCGTAGCCCGGGGGGTACTGAAGCTTTCTTT. V is TRBV28 and J is TRBJ1-1, with D possibly TRBD1 on 5 matching bases. Per germline, CDR1 MDHEN and CDR2 SYDVKM. V was shortened by 7 bases and J by 5 bases, with 17 bases between the two germline ends. The CDR3 covers 14 residues.

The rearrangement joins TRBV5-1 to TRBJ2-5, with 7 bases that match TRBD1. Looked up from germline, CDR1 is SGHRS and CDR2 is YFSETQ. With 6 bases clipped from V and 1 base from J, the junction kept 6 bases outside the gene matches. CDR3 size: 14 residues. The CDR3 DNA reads TGCGCCAGCAACATAGGGACAGCCCAAGAGACCCAGTACTTC. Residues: CASNIGTAQETQYF.

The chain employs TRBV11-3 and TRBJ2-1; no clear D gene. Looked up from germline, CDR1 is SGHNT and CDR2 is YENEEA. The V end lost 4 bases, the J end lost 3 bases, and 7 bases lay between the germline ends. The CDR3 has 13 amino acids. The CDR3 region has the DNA TGTGCCAGCAGCTATGAGCGCTACAATGAGCAGTTCTTC. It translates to CASSYERYNEQFF. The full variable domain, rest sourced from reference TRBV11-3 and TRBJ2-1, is EAGVVQSPRYKIIEKKQPVAFWCNPISGHNTLYWYLQNLGQGPELLIRYENEEAVDDSQLPKDRFSAERLKGVDSTLKIQPAELGDSAVYLCASSYERYNEQFFGPGTRLTVL.

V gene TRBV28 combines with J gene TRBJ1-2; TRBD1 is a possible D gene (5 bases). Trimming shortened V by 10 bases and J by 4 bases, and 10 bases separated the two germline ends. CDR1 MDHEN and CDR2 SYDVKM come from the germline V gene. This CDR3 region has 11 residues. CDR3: CATGGTYGYTF. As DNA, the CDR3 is TGTGCCACCGGGGGGACCTATGGCTACACCTTC.

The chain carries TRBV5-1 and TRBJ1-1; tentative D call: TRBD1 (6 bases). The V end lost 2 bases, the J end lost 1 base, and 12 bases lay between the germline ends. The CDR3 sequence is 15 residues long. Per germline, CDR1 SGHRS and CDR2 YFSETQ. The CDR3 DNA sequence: TGCGCCAGCAGCTTCTTCCAGGGGACGAACACTGAAGCTTTCTTT. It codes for CASSFFQGTNTEAFF. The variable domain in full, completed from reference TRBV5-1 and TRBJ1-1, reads KAGVTQTPRYLIKTRGQQVTLSCSPISGHRSVSWYQQTPGQGLQFLFEYFSETQRNKGNFPGRFSGRQFSNSRSEMNVSTLELGDSALYLCASSFFQGTNTEAFFGQGTRLTVV.

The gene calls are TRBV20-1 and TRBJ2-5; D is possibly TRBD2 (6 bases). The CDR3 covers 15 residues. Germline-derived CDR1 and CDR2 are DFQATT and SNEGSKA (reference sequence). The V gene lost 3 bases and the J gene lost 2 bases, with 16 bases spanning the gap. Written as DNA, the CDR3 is TGCAGTGCTAGTGGGACTCCCCCGAAGCAAGAGACCCAGTACTTC. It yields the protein CSASGTPPKQETQYF.

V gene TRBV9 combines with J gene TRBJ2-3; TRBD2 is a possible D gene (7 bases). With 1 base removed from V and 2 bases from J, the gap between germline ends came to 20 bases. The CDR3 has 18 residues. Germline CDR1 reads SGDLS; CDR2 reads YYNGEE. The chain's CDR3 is CASSVRGMAGAHTDTQYF. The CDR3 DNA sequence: TGTGCCAGCAGCGTAAGGGGAATGGCGGGGGCCCACACAGATACGCAGTATTTT.

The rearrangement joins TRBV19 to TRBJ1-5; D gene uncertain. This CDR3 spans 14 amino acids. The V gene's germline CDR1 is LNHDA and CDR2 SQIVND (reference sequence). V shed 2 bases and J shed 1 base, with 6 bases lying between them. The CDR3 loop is CASSILGSNQPQHF. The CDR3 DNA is TGTGCCAGTAGTATATTGGGCAGCAATCAGCCCCAGCATTTT.

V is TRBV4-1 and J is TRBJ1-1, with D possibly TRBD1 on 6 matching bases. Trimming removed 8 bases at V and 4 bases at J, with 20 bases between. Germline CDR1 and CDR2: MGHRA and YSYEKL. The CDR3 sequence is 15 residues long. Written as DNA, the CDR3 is TGCGCCAGCCGCGGTAATACAGGGTTTAGCACTGAAGCTTTCTTT. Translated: CASRGNTGFSTEAFF.

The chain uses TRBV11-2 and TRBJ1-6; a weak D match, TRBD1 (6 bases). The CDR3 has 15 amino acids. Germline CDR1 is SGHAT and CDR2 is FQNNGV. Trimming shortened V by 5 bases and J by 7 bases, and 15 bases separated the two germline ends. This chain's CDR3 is CASSVQGVVNSPLHF. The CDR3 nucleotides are TGTGCCAGCAGCGTACAGGGAGTAGTGAATTCACCCCTCCACTTT.

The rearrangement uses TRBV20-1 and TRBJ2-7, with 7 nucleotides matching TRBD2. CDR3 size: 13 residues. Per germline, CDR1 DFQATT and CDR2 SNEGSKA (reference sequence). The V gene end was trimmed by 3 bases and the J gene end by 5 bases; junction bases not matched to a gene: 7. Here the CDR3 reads CSASGRGGDEQYF. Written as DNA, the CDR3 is TGCAGTGCTAGTGGGCGGGGAGGGGACGAGCAGTACTTC.

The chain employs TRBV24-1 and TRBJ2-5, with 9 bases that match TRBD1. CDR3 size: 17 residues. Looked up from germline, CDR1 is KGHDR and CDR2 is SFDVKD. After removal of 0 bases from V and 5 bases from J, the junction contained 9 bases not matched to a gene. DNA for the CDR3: TGTGCCACCAGTGATTTGCCGGGTCGACAGGGGGATGAGACCCAGTACTTC. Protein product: CATSDLPGRQGDETQYF.

The CDR3 bases are TGCGCCAGCAGCTTGGGGGCAGGAAACTCCTACGAGCAGTACTTC. Encoded protein: CASSLGAGNSYEQYF. This chain connects TRBV5-1 to TRBJ2-7; the D is unclear. Germline CDR1 and CDR2: SGHRS and YFSETQ. This CDR3 spans 15 amino acids. The V gene lost 0 bases and the J gene lost 0 bases, with 10 bases spanning the gap.

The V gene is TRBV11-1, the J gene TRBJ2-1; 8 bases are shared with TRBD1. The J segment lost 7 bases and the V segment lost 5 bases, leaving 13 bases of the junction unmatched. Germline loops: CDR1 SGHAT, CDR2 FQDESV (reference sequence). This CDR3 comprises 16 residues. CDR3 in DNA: TGTGCCAGCAGCAATCGCGCCAGGGGGCGTGGGAATGAGCAGTTCTTC. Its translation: CASSNRARGRGNEQFF.